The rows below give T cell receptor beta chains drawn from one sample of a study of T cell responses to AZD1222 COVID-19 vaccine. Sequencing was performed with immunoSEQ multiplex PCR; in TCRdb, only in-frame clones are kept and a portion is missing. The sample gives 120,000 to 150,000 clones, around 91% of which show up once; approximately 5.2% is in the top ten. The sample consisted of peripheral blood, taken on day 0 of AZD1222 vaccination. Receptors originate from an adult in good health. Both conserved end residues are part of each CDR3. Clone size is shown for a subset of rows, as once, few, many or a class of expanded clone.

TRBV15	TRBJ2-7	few	CATSRDREMDEQYF
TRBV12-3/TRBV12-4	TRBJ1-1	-	CASSLEGAAAFF
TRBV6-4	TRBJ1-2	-	CASSDTGTGLRGYTF
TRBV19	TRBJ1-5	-	CASSISGGGSQPQHF
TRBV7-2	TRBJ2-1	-	CASSLGIPSGGEGNEQFF
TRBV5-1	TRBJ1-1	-	CASSLTANTEAFF
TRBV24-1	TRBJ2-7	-	CATGTGSSNEQYF
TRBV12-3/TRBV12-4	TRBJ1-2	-	CASTLWGSWGYTF
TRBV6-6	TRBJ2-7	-	CASSTGEINEQYF
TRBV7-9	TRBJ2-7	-	CASSQQSYEQYF
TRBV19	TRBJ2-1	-	CASSKGGYNEQFF
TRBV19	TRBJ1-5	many	CASSGQHNQPQHF